This T cell receptor beta chain was sequenced in a study of OX40 agonist ivuxolimab in advanced cancers. Assay used: immunoSEQ multiplex PCR; TCRdb lists only in-frame clones, some missing. This table has about 46,000 clones, 70% to 90% appearing once. Between the trimmed V and J ends, which lost 0 bases and 4 bases, there was a span of 9 bases. Germline V gene sequence: CDR1 SGDLS, CDR2 YYNGEE. The CDR3 extends over 14 amino acids. Sequences were derived from CD4+ or CD8+ T cells sorted from blood, sampled in a trial of the OX40 agonist ivuxolimab. This receptor was identified in an adult with an advanced solid tumor such as melanoma, head and neck, liver or kidney cancer. The chain combines TRBV9 with TRBJ2-3, with a weak D call TRBD2 (5 bases). In DNA form, the CDR3 reads TGTGCCAGCAGCGTAGATACTAGTTCAGATACGCAGTATTTT. As protein: CASSVDTSSDTQYF.